The rows below give T cell receptor beta chains drawn from one sample of a study of graft-versus-host responses after intestinal transplantation. The protocol was immunoSEQ multiplex PCR, while the TCRdb copy is restricted to in-frame clones and leaves out a portion. The table records approximately 2,100 clones, roughly 87% of them present only once. Specimen: ileum tissue, collected 57 days after intestinal transplant. The receptor set was obtained from a human patient who received an intestinal transplant, so some T cells may come from the graft donor. CDR3s include the opening cysteine and the closing phenylalanine or tryptophan. A D gene is named only where the DNA matches it firmly. Some rows mark clone size as missing; the rest say once, few, many or name a class of expanded clone.

TRBJ2-1 | TRBD2 | 15 | - | TRBV6-5 | TGTGCCAGCAGTCCCTCGGGGGGACCTAACAATGAGCAGTTCTTC | CASSPSGGPNNEQFF
TRBJ1-5 | - | 17 | - | TRBV6-1 | TGTGCCAGCAGTGGCGCCCTTGGGGGTATCAGCAATCAGCCCCAGCATTTT | CASSGALGGISNQPQHF
TRBJ2-1 | TRBD2 | 15 | - | TRBV6-1 | TGTGCCAGCAGTTTAGCGGGGGGGCCCAACAATGAGCAGTTCTTC | CASSLAGGPNNEQFF
TRBJ1-5 | - | 16 | - | TRBV21-1 | TGTGCCAGCAGCAAAAGGACACAGGGGAACAATCAGCCCCAGCATTTT | CASSKRTQGNNQPQHF
TRBJ1-5 | - | 16 | - | TRBV6-1 | TGTGCCAGCAGTGACTGGTTTAGGGAAAAAAATCAGCCCCAGCATTTT | CASSDWFREKNQPQHF
TRBJ2-3 | - | 13 | - | TRBV7-9 | TGTGCCAGCAGCTCCCGGATCACAGATACGCAGTATTTT | CASSSRITDTQYF
TRBJ2-1 | - | 13 | - | TRBV11-3 | TGTGCCAGCAGCTTAGCCCGCTACAATGAGCAGTTCTTC | CASSLARYNEQFF
TRBJ1-1 | - | 12 | - | TRBV18 | TGTGCCAGCTCACCATTCGGAGGTACGGCTTTCTTT | CASSPFGGTAFF
TRBJ2-5 | - | 14 | - | TRBV28 | TGTGCCAGCAGTCAGGGAACTGATCAAGAGGCCCAGTACTTC | CASSQGTDQEAQYF
TRBJ1-4 | - | 16 | few | TRBV4-1 | TGCGCCAGCAGCCAAGACGGCGGTGCAACTAATGAAAAACTGTTTTTT | CASSQDGGATNEKLFF
TRBJ1-2 | - | 17 | - | TRBV12-2 | TGTGCAAGTCGCCTAACACAGGGGAATCTCGGTTTGAGTGGCTACACCTTC | CASRLTQGNLGLSGYTF
TRBJ2-7 | - | 14 | - | TRBV10-3 | TGTGCCATCAGTGAGGGCAGATTACACTACGAGCAGTACTTC | CAISEGRLHYEQYF
TRBJ1-5 | - | 13 | - | TRBV28 | TGTGCCAGCAGTTTAACCAGGTCCCAGCCCCAGCATTTT | CASSLTRSQPQHF
TRBJ1-2 | - | 13 | - | TRBV29-1 | TGCAGCGTTGAAGATGGGGTGAACTATGGCTACACCTTC | CSVEDGVNYGYTF
TRBJ2-3 | - | 12 | - | TRBV21-1 | TGTGCCAGCACCCGAAGGGCAGATACGCAGTATTTT | CASTRRADTQYF
TRBJ2-3 | - | 16 | - | TRBV10-1 | TGCGCCAGCAGTGAGTCGACGGGGAGAGGCACAGATACGCAGTATTTT | CASSESTGRGTDTQYF
TRBJ2-4 | TRBD1 | 15 | - | TRBV6-5 | TGTGCCAGCAGTTACGGACAGGGTGCCAAAAACATTCAGTACTTC | CASSYGQGAKNIQYF
TRBJ2-3 | - | 13 | - | TRBV7-3 | TGTGCCAGCAGCTTAAAAGGCCCGGATACGCAGTATTTT | CASSLKGPDTQYF
TRBJ1-2 | - | 13 | - | TRBV6-5 | TGTGCCAGCAGTTACCGCCAGAGCGATGGCTACACCTTC | CASSYRQSDGYTF
TRBJ1-6 | - | 13 | - | TRBV6-6 | TGTGCCAGCAGTTCCTCGGCTTGGCAAGACCTCCACTTT | CASSSSAWQDLHF
TRBJ2-7 | - | 15 | few | TRBV18 | TGTGCCAGCTCACCACCGGGAGGTCAGGTCTACGAGCAGTACTTC | CASSPPGGQVYEQYF
TRBJ1-5 | TRBD1 | 15 | - | TRBV4-1 | TGCGCCAGCAGCCAAGGTGACAGGGACAATCAGCCCCAGCATTTT | CASSQGDRDNQPQHF
TRBJ2-2 | - | 14 | - | TRBV6-6 | TGTGCCAGCAGTCCCCGGGGGCCAACCGGGGAGCTGTTTTTT | CASSPRGPTGELFF
TRBJ2-1 | TRBD2 | 15 | - | TRBV5-4 | TGTGCCAGCAGCTGGACTAGCGGGGCGAACAATGAGCAGTTCTTC | CASSWTSGANNEQFF
TRBJ1-5 | - | 17 | - | TRBV10-3 | TGTGCCATCAGTGACCCCCCCGGGGTTGGGCCTTATCAGCCCCAGCATTTT | CAISDPPGVGPYQPQHF
TRBJ1-1 | - | 14 | - | TRBV10-3 | TGTGCCATCAGTGATTATGGAGGTCCCACTGAAGCTTTCTTT | CAISDYGGPTEAFF
TRBJ1-6 | - | 15 | - | TRBV18 | TGTGCCAGCTCACCACCGGGAGCAAATAATTCACCCCTCCACTTT | CASSPPGANNSPLHF
TRBJ2-6 | - | 16 | - | TRBV15 | TGTGCCACCAGCAGTCGTAAGCTCTCTGGGGCCAACGTCCTGACTTTC | CATSSRKLSGANVLTF
TRBJ1-2 | - | 13 | few | TRBV4-2 | TGTGCCAGCAGCCACTTCATTGGAGATGGCTACACCTTC | CASSHFIGDGYTF
TRBJ1-4 | - | 14 | - | TRBV5-1 | TGCGCCAGCAGCTTGTTAGGGGGGGGTGAAAAACTGTTTTTT | CASSLLGGGEKLFF
TRBJ1-3 | - | 15 | - | TRBV28 | TGTGCCAGCAGTTTATCGACGGGCTCTGGAAACACCATATATTTT | CASSLSTGSGNTIYF
TRBJ2-1 | TRBD2 | 15 | - | TRBV6-1 | TGTGCCAGCAGCTTAGCGGGGGGGCCCAACAATGAGCAGTTCTTC | CASSLAGGPNNEQFF
TRBJ2-7 | TRBD1 | 13 | - | TRBV6-1 | TGTGCCAGCTCCTCCACAGGGGGCTACGAGCAGTACTTC | CASSSTGGYEQYF
TRBJ2-7 | - | 14 | - | TRBV27 | TGTGCCAGCAGTTTACGGGGGGCGGCCTACGAGCAGTACTTC | CASSLRGAAYEQYF
TRBJ2-5 | - | 13 | - | TRBV28 | TGTGCCAGCGGACAGCCCGGTGGAGAGACCCAGTACTTC | CASGQPGGETQYF
TRBJ2-5 | - | 16 | - | TRBV9 | TGTGCCAGCAGCCCCGCCCTTGGGGGTACTTGGGAGACCCAGTACTTC | CASSPALGGTWETQYF
TRBJ1-6 | - | 15 | - | TRBV4-1 | TGCGCCAGCAGCCAAGATAGGGGGAGGGATTCACCCCTCCACTTT | CASSQDRGRDSPLHF
TRBJ2-7 | - | 14 | - | TRBV6-1 | TGTGCCAGCAGCCCCGGATGGGGAGCCTACGAGCAGTACTTC | CASSPGWGAYEQYF
TRBJ2-5 | - | 14 | - | TRBV7-9 | TGTGCCAGCAGCCCTAAAAACTACCAAGAGACCCAGTACTTC | CASSPKNYQETQYF
TRBJ2-7 | TRBD1 | 12 | - | TRBV28 | TGTGCCAGCACAGGGGGATATTACGAGCAGTACTTC | CASTGGYYEQYF
TRBJ1-3 | - | 15 | - | TRBV6-1 | TGTGCCAGCACCCCCTCGTGGGGAGAGGGGTACACCATATATTTT | CASTPSWGEGYTIYF
TRBJ2-7 | TRBD2 | 14 | - | TRBV9 | TGTGCCAGCAGTTTCGGGGGAGGGGACTACGAGCAGTACTTC | CASSFGGGDYEQYF
TRBJ2-7 | TRBD1 | 13 | - | TRBV6-1 | TGTGCCAGCAGGGGGACAGGGGGTTACGAGCAGTACTTC | CASRGTGGYEQYF
TRBJ2-7 | - | 14 | - | TRBV7-2 | TGTGCCAGCAGCTTAGCCGGCAGACTTTACGAGCAGTACTTC | CASSLAGRLYEQYF
TRBJ2-7 | TRBD1 | 14 | - | TRBV27 | TGTGCCAGCAGTTTATCTCGGGACAGCTACGAGCAGTACTTC | CASSLSRDSYEQYF
TRBJ1-1 | - | 16 | - | TRBV6-6 | TGTGCCAGCAGTTCCAATCCGGGGGGCGGGAACACTGAAGCTTTCTTT | CASSSNPGGGNTEAFF
TRBJ2-1 | TRBD1 | 14 | few | TRBV5-1 | TGCGCCAGCAGCGGACAGGACTCCTACAATGAGCAGTTCTTC | CASSGQDSYNEQFF
TRBJ2-1 | TRBD2 | 20 | - | TRBV4-1 | TGCGCCAGCAGCCAAGAATCCCTCCGGGGGGGCGAGTCAGGTTACAATGAGCAGTTCTTC | CASSQESLRGGESGYNEQFF
TRBJ2-7 | - | 14 | once | TRBV18 | TGTGCCAGCTCACCAGGGGACGGCCCCTACGAGCAGTACTTC | CASSPGDGPYEQYF
TRBJ1-6 | - | 14 | - | TRBV7-2 | TGTGCCAGCAGCCTAAATCACTATAATTCACCCCTCCACTTT | CASSLNHYNSPLHF